The 26 T cell receptor beta chains listed next were all sequenced from one sample in a study of siplizumab effects on memory and regulatory T cells. The data were produced by immunoSEQ multiplex PCR, yet TCRdb's version contains in-frame clones alone and is incomplete. The repertoire includes some 73,000 clones, 85% to 95% of them detected once, and 5% sits in the top ten. The sequenced material came from CD8+ T cells sorted from blood. The receptor set was obtained from a human donor in good health.

The gene calls are TRBV5-4 and TRBJ2-7; D might be TRBD1 (5 bases). The CDR3 runs to 11 residues. Trimming pared 3 bases from V and 7 bases from J, leaving 8 bases between. Germline V lookup: CDR1 SGHNT, CDR2 YYREEE (reference sequence). CDR3 sequence reads: CASSSGREQYF. CDR3 in DNA: TGTGCCAGCAGCTCAGGGCGAGAGCAGTACTTC.

The genes are TRBV12-5 and TRBJ1-2; perhaps TRBD1 as D (5 bases). Trimming shortened V by 6 bases and J by 5 bases, and 10 bases separated the two germline ends. Germline lookup yields CDR1 LGHNT and CDR2 FRNRAP. The CDR3 sequence is 12 residues long. The CDR3 DNA is TGTGCTAGTGGCCCCGACAGATATGGCTACACCTTC. Amino acid sequence: CASGPDRYGYTF. Full variable domain (missing parts from reference TRBV12-5 and TRBJ1-2): DARVTQTPRHKVTEMGQEVTMRCQPILGHNTVFWYRQTMMQGLELLAYFRNRAPLDDSGMPKDRFSAEMPDATLATLKIQPSEPRDSAVYFCASGPDRYGYTFGSGTRLTVV.

The rearrangement links TRBV7-6 to TRBJ2-7, with 7 bases matching TRBD1. Germline CDR1 and CDR2: SGHVS and FNYEAQ. CDR3 size: 14 residues. After removal of 5 bases from V and 0 bases from J, the junction contained 4 bases not matched to a gene. The CDR3 region is CASSPDRVSYEQYF. In DNA form, the CDR3 reads TGTGCCAGCAGCCCAGACAGGGTCTCCTACGAGCAGTACTTC.

This chain links TRBV19 with TRBJ1-1, with unresolved D. V was trimmed by 3 bases and J by 1 base, leaving 3 bases between them. This CDR3 region has 12 residues. CDR1 is LNHDA and CDR2 is SQIVND in the germline V gene (reference sequence). CDR3 coding DNA: TGTGCCAGTAGTATGGGGAACACTGAAGCTTTCTTT. Translation: CASSMGNTEAFF.

V is TRBV10-3 and J is TRBJ2-7; tentative D call: TRBD1 (5 bases). The CDR3 has 14 amino acids. Germline V gene lookup returns CDR1 ENHRY and CDR2 SYGVKD. Trimming took 4 bases from V and 2 from J, leaving 12 bases between them. The DNA for the CDR3 is TGTGCCATCAGTGTCGGAGACAGTACCTACGAGCAGTACTTC. Translation: CAISVGDSTYEQYF.

This sequence joins TRBV28 and TRBJ2-7; 9 bases are shared with TRBD1. CDR1 is MDHEN and CDR2 is SYDVKM in the germline V gene. The CDR3 extends over 13 amino acids. Trimming cost V 11 bases and J 4 bases; bases outside gene matches: 9. The CDR3 region has the DNA TGTGCCTCTACCGGGACAGGGAATTACGAGCAGTACTTC. As protein: CASTGTGNYEQYF.

This clone was recorded only once. The chain has TRBV28 and TRBJ1-5, with D unclear. V lost 3 bases to trimming and J lost 2 bases, with 2 bases between them. Germline-derived CDR1 and CDR2 are MDHEN and SYDVKM. The length of the CDR3 is 12 residues. CDR3 amino acids: CASSLGNQPQHF. Here the CDR3 DNA reads TGTGCCAGCAGTTTGGGCAATCAGCCCCAGCATTTT. Filled out from reference TRBV28 and TRBJ1-5, the complete variable domain reads DVKVTQSSRYLVKRTGEKVFLECVQDMDHENMFWYRQDPGLGLRLIYFSYDVKMKEKGDIPEGYSVSREKKERFSLILESASTNQTSMYLCASSLGNQPQHFGDGTRLSIL.

The V gene is TRBV7-9, the J gene TRBJ2-7; 9 bases line up with TRBD1. The ends lost 1 base at V and 5 bases at J; junction bases unmatched: 3. The CDR3 runs to 14 residues. Germline V gives CDR1 SEHNR, CDR2 FQNEAQ (reference sequence). The CDR3 spells CASSLGDRAHEQYF. The CDR3 DNA sequence: TGTGCCAGCAGCTTAGGGGACAGGGCCCACGAGCAGTACTTC.

The chain is built from TRBV19 and TRBJ2-1; TRBD2 matches 9 bases. The CDR3 runs 16 residues. Germline-derived CDR1 and CDR2 are LNHDA and SQIVND (reference sequence). Unmatched junction bases numbered 5, after V lost 1 base and J lost 4 bases. CDR3 region: CASSIGSSGEYNEQFF. DNA for the CDR3: TGTGCCAGTAGTATAGGGTCTAGCGGGGAATACAATGAGCAGTTCTTC.

A single count supports this clone. The genes are TRBV19 and TRBJ2-5; 7 bases line up with TRBD1. Germline V gene data show CDR1 as LNHDA and CDR2 as SQIVND (reference sequence). V lost 4 bases to trimming and J lost 3 bases; unmatched junction nucleotides: 2. This CDR3 has 13 amino acids. As DNA, the CDR3 is TGTGCCAGTAGTAAGGACAGGAAAGAGACCCAGTACTTC. This translates into CASSKDRKETQYF.

The chain couples TRBV27 to TRBJ2-7; D not resolved. Germline CDR1 reads MNHEY; CDR2 reads SMNVEV (reference sequence). Trimming pared 0 bases from V and 5 bases from J, leaving 8 bases between. The CDR3 runs to 13 residues. In nucleotides, the CDR3 is TGTGCCAGCAGTTTATCTTTCCCTAACGAGCAGTACTTC. Translated: CASSLSFPNEQYF.

V is TRBV19 and J is TRBJ1-1; D ambiguous. The V gene lost 9 bases and the J gene lost 6 bases, with 14 bases spanning the gap. The CDR3 is 12 amino acids. Germline V gene sequence: CDR1 LNHDA, CDR2 SQIVND (reference sequence). CDR3 protein: CARSQTNPEAFF. The CDR3 DNA reads as TGTGCCAGGAGTCAAACCAACCCTGAAGCTTTCTTT.

This clone appeared once. The J gene is TRBJ2-1, the V gene TRBV18; D is undetermined. This CDR3 has 16 residues. Germline V gene data show CDR1 as KGHSH and CDR2 as LQKENI. Trimming stripped 0 bases from V and 2 bases from J, with 11 bases between. The CDR3 DNA is TGTGCCAGCTCACCACCGGGCCCGAGAGCCTACAATGAGCAGTTCTTC. Translated, it gives CASSPPGPRAYNEQFF.

This clone occurred once. V is TRBV19 and J is TRBJ2-6; D is uncertain. V shed 5 bases and J shed 4 bases, with 3 bases lying between them. Germline V gene lookup returns CDR1 LNHDA and CDR2 SQIVND (reference sequence). The CDR3 covers 12 residues. The CDR3 loop reads CASSLGANVLTF. DNA for the CDR3: TGTGCCAGTAGTCTAGGGGCCAACGTCCTGACTTTC.

The rearrangement uses TRBV11-2 and TRBJ2-7, with 11 bases aligning to TRBD2. The V segment lost 5 bases and the J segment 3 bases; nucleotides outside the gene matches: 6. From germline, CDR1 is SGHAT and CDR2 FQNNGV. The CDR3 loop spans 15 amino acids. This chain's CDR3 is CASSLGTSGYYEQYF. In DNA, the CDR3 is TGTGCCAGCAGCCTTGGGACTAGCGGCTACTACGAGCAGTACTTC.

The chain links TRBV28 to TRBJ2-7; TRBD1 is a possible D gene (5 bases). V lost 7 bases and J 7 bases, leaving 17 bases between the germline ends. Per the germline V gene, CDR1 is MDHEN and CDR2 is SYDVKM. There are 13 residues in the CDR3. The CDR3 DNA follows: TGTGCCAGCACCGATCTAACCGCAGGGGAGCAGTACTTC. Translation: CASTDLTAGEQYF. Full variable domain (missing parts from reference TRBV28 and TRBJ2-7): DVKVTQSSRYLVKRTGEKVFLECVQDMDHENMFWYRQDPGLGLRLIYFSYDVKMKEKGDIPEGYSVSREKKERFSLILESASTNQTSMYLCASTDLTAGEQYFGPGTRLTVT.

The gene calls are TRBV2 and TRBJ2-5; a weak D match, TRBD1 (5 bases). Trimming removed 1 base at V and 1 base at J, with 10 bases between. The CDR3 extends over 15 amino acids. Germline-derived CDR1 and CDR2 are SNHLY and FYNNEI. CDR3 region: CASSEGGLGQETQYF. The CDR3 DNA is TGTGCCAGCAGTGAAGGGGGCCTGGGCCAAGAGACCCAGTACTTC.

The V and J genes are TRBV7-9 and TRBJ2-7, with 8 bases identical to TRBD1. Unmatched junction bases numbered 3, after V lost 5 bases and J lost 6 bases. This CDR3 has 12 amino acids. Germline CDR1 and CDR2: SEHNR and FQNEAQ (reference sequence). The CDR3 is CASSPDRVEQYF. CDR3 nucleotide sequence: TGTGCCAGCAGCCCGGACAGGGTCGAGCAGTACTTC.

This sequence joins TRBV10-3 and TRBJ2-3, with D tentatively TRBD2 (6 bases). V was cut by 8 bases and J by 2 bases, with 11 bases left in between. This CDR3 has 13 amino acids. Germline CDR1 is ENHRY and CDR2 is SYGVKD. The DNA of the CDR3 is TGTGCCATCTTGGGGGGAGACACAGATACGCAGTATTTT. Amino acid sequence: CAILGGDTDTQYF.

CDR3 in amino acids: CASSSSDTQYF. CDR3 sequence (DNA): TGTGCCAGCAGCTCCTCCGATACGCAGTATTTT. This sequence joins TRBV5-4 and TRBJ2-3; the D is unclear. Per germline, CDR1 SGHNT and CDR2 YYREEE (reference sequence). V lost 3 bases, J lost 6 bases, and 5 bases lay in between. The CDR3 covers 11 residues.

The chain is built from TRBV5-5 and TRBJ1-5; no clear D gene. CDR3 length equals 16 residues. Germline V gene lookup returns CDR1 SGHKS and CDR2 YYEKEE (reference sequence). Trimming stripped 2 bases from V and 2 bases from J, with 14 bases between. CDR3 DNA sequence: TGTGCCAGCAGCTTAGGTGGGAATCCAGGCAATCAGCCCCAGCATTTT. This sequence encodes CASSLGGNPGNQPQHF.

The chain employs TRBV30 and TRBJ1-3, with D possibly TRBD1 on 5 matching bases. V was trimmed by 4 bases and J by 3 bases, leaving 13 bases between them. Germline V CDR1 and CDR2: GTSNPN, SVGIG (reference sequence). The CDR3 sequence is 14 residues long. The CDR3 region is CAWTTVLSGNTIYF. CDR3 DNA: TGTGCCTGGACGACAGTCCTTAGTGGAAACACCATATATTTT.

V gene TRBV9 combines with J gene TRBJ1-2, with D perhaps matching TRBD1 (5 bases). Germline assignment: CDR1 SGDLS and CDR2 YYNGEE. V was clipped by 0 bases and J by 6 bases, with 15 bases between them. The CDR3 contains 15 residues. The CDR3 DNA reads TGTGCCAGCAGCGTAGGTACGGGGGTTTCGGATGGCTACACCTTC. As protein: CASSVGTGVSDGYTF. Full variable domain (remainder filled in from reference TRBV9 and TRBJ1-2): DSGVTQTPKHLITATGQRVTLRCSPRSGDLSVYWYQQSLDQGLQFLIQYYNGEERAKGNILERFSAQQFPDLHSELNLSSLELGDSALYFCASSVGTGVSDGYTFGSGTRLTVV.

This chain links TRBV29-1 with TRBJ1-2; D not certain. CDR3 length: 12 residues. The germline gives CDR1 SQVTM, CDR2 ANQGSEA. The V gene lost 3 bases and the J gene lost 8 bases, with 13 bases spanning the gap. The CDR3 bases are TGCAGCGTTGACCCGGACCGGGAGGGCTACACCTTC. It codes for CSVDPDREGYTF.

This chain joins TRBV29-1 and TRBJ2-3; 11 bases fit TRBD2. The CDR3 runs to 15 residues. The ends lost 3 bases at V and 4 bases at J; junction bases unmatched: 6. Germline loops: CDR1 SQVTM, CDR2 ANQGSEA. CDR3: CSVEASGGPPDTQYF. The DNA of the CDR3 is TGCAGCGTTGAGGCTAGCGGGGGGCCTCCAGATACGCAGTATTTT.

The genes are TRBV7-2 and TRBJ2-3; D perhaps matches TRBD2 (6 bases). V shed 5 bases and J shed 5 bases, with 14 bases lying between them. Germline CDR1 reads SGHTA; CDR2 reads FQGNSA. The CDR3 extends over 14 amino acids. The CDR3 protein is CASSMTSWKDTQYF. In DNA, the CDR3 is TGTGCCAGCAGCATGACTAGTTGGAAAGATACGCAGTATTTT.